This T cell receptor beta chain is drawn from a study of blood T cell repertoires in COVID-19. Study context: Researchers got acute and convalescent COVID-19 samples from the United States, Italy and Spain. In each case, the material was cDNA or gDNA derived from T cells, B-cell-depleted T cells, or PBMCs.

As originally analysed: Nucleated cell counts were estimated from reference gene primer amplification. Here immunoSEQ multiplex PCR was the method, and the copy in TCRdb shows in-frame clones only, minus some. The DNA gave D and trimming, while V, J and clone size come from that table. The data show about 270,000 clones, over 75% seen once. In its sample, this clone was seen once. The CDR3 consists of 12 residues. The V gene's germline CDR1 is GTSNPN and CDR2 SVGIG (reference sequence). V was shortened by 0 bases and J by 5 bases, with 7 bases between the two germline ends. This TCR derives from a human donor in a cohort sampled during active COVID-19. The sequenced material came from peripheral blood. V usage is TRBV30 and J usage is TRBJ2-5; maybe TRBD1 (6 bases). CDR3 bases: TGTGCCTGGAGTGTAGGGGGTGAGACCCAGTACTTC. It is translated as CAWSVGGETQYF. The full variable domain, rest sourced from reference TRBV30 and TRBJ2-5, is SQTIHQWPATLVQPVGSPLSLECTVEGTSNPNLYWYRQAAGRGLQLLFYSVGIGQISSEVPQNLSASRPQDRQFILSSKKLLLSDSGFYLCAWSVGGETQYFGPGTRLLVL.